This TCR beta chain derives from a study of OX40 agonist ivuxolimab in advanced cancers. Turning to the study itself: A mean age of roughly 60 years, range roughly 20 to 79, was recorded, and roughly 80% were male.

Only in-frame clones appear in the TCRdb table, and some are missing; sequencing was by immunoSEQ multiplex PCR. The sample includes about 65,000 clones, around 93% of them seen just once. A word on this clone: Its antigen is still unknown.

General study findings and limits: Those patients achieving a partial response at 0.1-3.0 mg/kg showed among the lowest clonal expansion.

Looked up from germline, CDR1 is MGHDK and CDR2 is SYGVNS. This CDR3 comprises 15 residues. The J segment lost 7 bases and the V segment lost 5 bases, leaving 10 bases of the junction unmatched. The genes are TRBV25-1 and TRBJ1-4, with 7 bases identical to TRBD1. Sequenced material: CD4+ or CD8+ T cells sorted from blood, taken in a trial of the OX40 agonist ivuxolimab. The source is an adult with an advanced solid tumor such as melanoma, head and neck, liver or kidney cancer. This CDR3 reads CASSKIQGSGEKLFF. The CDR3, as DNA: TGTGCCAGCAGTAAAATACAGGGGTCGGGTGAAAAACTGTTTTTT.